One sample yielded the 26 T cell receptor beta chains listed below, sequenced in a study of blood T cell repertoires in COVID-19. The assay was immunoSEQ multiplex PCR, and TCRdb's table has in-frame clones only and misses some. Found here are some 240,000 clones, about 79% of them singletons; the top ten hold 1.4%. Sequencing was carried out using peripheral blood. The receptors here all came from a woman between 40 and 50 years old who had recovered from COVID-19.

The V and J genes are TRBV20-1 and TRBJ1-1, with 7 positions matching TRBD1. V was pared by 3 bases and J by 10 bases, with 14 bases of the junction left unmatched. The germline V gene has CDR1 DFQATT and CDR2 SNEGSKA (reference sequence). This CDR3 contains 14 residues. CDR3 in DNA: TGCAGTGCTAGTTATAAGGGGGCTTTCAGTGGAGCTTTCTTT. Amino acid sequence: CSASYKGAFSGAFF.

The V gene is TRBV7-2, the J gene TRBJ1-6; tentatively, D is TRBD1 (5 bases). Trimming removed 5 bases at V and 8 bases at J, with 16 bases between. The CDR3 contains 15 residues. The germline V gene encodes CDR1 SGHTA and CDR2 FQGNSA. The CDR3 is CASSKHVGGDSPLHF. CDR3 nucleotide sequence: TGTGCCAGCAGCAAACACGTGGGGGGAGATTCACCCCTCCACTTT.

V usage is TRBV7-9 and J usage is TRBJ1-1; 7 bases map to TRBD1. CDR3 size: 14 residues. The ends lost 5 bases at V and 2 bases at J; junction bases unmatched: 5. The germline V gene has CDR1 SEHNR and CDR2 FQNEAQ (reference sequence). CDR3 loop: CASSRAGGNTEAFF. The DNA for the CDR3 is TGTGCCAGCAGCCGAGCAGGGGGAAACACTGAAGCTTTCTTT.

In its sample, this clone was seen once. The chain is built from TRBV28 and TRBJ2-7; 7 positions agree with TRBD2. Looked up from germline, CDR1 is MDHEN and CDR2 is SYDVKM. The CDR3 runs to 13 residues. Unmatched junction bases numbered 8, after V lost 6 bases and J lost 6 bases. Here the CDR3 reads CASSPGWGGEQYF. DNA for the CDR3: TGTGCCAGCAGCCCCGGGTGGGGGGGCGAGCAGTACTTC.

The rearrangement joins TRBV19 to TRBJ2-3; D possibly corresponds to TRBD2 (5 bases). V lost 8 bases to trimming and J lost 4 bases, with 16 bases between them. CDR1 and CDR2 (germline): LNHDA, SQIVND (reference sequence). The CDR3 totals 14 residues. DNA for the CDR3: TGTGCCAGTGAGGGCCCTACAGAGGCAGATACGCAGTATTTT. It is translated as CASEGPTEADTQYF.

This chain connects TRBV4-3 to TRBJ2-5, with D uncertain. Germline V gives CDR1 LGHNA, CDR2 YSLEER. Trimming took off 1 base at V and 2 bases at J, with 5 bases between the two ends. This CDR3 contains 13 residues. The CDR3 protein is CASSQGRQETQYF. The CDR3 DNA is TGCGCCAGCAGCCAAGGGAGACAAGAGACCCAGTACTTC.

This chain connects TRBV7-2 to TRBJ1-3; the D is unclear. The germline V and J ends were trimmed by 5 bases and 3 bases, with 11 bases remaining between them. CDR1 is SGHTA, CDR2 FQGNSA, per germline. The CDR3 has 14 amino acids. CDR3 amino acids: CASSRGINGNTIYF. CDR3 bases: TGTGCCAGCAGCAGAGGGATAAATGGAAACACCATATATTTT.

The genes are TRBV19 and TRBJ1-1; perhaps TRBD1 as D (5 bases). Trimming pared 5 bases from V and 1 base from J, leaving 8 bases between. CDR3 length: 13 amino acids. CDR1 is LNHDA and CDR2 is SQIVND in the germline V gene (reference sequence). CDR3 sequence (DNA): TGTGCCAGTAGTCCGGACACGAACACTGAAGCTTTCTTT. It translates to CASSPDTNTEAFF.

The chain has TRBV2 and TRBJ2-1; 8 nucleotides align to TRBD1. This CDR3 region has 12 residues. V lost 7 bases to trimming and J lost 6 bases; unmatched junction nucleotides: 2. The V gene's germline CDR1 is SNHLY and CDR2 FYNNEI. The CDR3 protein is CASTDRGNEQFF. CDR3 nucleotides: TGTGCCAGCACCGACAGGGGCAATGAGCAGTTCTTC.

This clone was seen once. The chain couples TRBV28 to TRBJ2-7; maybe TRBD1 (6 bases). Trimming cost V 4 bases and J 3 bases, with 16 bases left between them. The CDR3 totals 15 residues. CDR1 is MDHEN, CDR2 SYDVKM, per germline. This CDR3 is CASSSPSADSYEQYF. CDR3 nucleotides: TGTGCCAGCAGTTCTCCGTCGGCGGACAGCTACGAGCAGTACTTC.

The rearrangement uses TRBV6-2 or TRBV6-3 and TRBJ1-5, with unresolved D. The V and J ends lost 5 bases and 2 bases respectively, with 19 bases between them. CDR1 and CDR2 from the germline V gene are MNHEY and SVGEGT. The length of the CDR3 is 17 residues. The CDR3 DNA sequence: TGTGCCAGCAGTCATATCGGAGGAGGGAGCGGCAATCAGCCCCAGCATTTT. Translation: CASSHIGGGSGNQPQHF.

CDR3 in DNA: TGTGCCAGCAGTGAGGAGGGGGACAGCCAAGAGACCCAGTACTTC. Translated: CASSEEGDSQETQYF. V gene TRBV25-1 combines with J gene TRBJ2-5; D perhaps matches TRBD1 (7 bases). The CDR3 has 15 residues. Per the germline V gene, CDR1 is MGHDK and CDR2 is SYGVNS. Trimming took off 3 bases at V and 1 base at J, with 12 bases between the two ends.

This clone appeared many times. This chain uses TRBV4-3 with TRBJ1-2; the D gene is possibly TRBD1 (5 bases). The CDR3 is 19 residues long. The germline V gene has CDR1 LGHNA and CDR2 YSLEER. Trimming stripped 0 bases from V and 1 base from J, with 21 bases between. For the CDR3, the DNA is TGCGCCAGCAGCCAAGATCTTATAGTCGAGACAGCGATTAACTATGGCTACACCTTC. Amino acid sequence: CASSQDLIVETAINYGYTF.

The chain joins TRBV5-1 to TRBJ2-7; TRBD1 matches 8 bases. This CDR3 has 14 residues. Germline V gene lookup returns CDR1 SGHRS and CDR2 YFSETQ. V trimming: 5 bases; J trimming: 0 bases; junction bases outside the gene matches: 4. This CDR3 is CASRSQGASYEQYF. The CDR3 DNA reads TGCGCCAGCAGGTCTCAGGGGGCCTCCTACGAGCAGTACTTC.

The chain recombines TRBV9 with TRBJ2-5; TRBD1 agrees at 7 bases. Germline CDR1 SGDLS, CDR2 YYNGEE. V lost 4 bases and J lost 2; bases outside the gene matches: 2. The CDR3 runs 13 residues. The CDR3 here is CASSWTGQETQYF. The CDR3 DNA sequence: TGTGCCAGCAGCTGGACAGGTCAAGAGACCCAGTACTTC.

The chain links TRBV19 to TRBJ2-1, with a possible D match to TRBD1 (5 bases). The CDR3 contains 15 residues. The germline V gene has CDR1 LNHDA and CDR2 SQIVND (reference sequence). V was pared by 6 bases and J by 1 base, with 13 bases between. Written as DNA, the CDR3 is TGTGCCAGTAGCCCCAGGACAATATCCTACAATGAGCAGTTCTTC. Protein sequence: CASSPRTISYNEQFF.

The DNA for the CDR3 is TGTGCCAGCAGCTTGGCCAACGACAGGGCGCCAAAAAACACTGAAGCTTTCTTT. Its translation is CASSLANDRAPKNTEAFF. V is TRBV5-6 and J is TRBJ1-1, with TRBD1 identical over 7 bases. This CDR3 comprises 18 residues. The J segment lost 2 bases and the V segment lost 0 bases, leaving 13 bases of the junction unmatched. Looked up from germline, CDR1 is SGHDT and CDR2 is YYEEEE. Full variable domain (missing parts from reference TRBV5-6 and TRBJ1-1): DAGVTQSPTHLIKTRGQQVTLRCSPKSGHDTVSWYQQALGQGPQFIFQYYEEEERQRGNFPDRFSGHQFPNYSSELNVNALLLGDSALYLCASSLANDRAPKNTEAFFGQGTRLTVV.

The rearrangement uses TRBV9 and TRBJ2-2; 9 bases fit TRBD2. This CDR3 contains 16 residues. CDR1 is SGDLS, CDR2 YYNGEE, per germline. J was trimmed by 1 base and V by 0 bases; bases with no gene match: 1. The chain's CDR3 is CASSVVLAGNTGELFF. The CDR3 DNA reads TGTGCCAGCAGCGTAGTACTAGCGGGGAACACCGGGGAGCTGTTTTTT.

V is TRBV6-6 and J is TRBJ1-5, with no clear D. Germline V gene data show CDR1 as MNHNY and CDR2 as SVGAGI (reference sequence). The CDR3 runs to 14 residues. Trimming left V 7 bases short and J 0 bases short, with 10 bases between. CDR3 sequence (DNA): TGTGCCAGCACCTCTAGGTTTAGCAATCAGCCCCAGCATTTT. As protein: CASTSRFSNQPQHF.

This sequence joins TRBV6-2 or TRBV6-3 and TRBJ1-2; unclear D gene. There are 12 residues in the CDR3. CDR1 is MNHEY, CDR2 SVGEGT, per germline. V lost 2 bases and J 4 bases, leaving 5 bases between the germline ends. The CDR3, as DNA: TGTGCCAGCAGTTACGAGCTCTATGGCTACACCTTC. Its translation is CASSYELYGYTF.

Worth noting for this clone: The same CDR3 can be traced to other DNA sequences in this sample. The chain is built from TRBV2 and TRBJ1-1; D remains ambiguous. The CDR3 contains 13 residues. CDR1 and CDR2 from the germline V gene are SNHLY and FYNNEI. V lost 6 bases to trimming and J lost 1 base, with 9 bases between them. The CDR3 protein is CASSLGENTEAFF. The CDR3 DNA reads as TGTGCCAGCAGCCTAGGAGAGAACACTGAAGCTTTCTTT.

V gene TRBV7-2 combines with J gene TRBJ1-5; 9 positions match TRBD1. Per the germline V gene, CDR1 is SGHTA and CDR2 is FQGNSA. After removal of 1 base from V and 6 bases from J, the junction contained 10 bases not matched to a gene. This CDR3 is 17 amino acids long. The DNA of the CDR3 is TGTGCCAGCAGCTTAGTTCAGTCGGGGACAGGGACTCAGCCCCAGCATTTT. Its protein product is CASSLVQSGTGTQPQHF.

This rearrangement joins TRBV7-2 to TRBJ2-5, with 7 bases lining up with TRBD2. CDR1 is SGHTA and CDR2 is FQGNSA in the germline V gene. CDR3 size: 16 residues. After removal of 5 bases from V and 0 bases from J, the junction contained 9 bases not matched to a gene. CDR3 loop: CASSPVGGGNQETQYF. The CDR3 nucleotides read TGTGCCAGCAGCCCGGTGGGCGGGGGTAACCAAGAGACCCAGTACTTC.

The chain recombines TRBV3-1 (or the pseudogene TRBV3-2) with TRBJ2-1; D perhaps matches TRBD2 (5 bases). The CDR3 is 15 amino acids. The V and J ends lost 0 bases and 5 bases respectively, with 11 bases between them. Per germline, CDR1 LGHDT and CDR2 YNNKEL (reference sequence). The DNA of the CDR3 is TGTGCCAGCAGCCAAGATGCGGGCGTTCACAATGAGCAGTTCTTC. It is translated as CASSQDAGVHNEQFF.

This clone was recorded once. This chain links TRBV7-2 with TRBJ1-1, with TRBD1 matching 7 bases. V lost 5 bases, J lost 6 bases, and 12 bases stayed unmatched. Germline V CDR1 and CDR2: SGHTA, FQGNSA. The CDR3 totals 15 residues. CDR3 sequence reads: CASSPRTGDHAEAFF. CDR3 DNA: TGTGCCAGCAGCCCACGGACAGGCGACCACGCTGAAGCTTTCTTT.

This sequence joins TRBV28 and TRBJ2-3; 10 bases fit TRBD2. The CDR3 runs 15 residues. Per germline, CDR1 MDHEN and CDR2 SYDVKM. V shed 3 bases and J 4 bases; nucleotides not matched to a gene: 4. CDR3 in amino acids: CASSFLAGVSDTQYF. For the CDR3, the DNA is TGTGCCAGCAGTTTTCTAGCGGGGGTCTCAGATACGCAGTATTTT.